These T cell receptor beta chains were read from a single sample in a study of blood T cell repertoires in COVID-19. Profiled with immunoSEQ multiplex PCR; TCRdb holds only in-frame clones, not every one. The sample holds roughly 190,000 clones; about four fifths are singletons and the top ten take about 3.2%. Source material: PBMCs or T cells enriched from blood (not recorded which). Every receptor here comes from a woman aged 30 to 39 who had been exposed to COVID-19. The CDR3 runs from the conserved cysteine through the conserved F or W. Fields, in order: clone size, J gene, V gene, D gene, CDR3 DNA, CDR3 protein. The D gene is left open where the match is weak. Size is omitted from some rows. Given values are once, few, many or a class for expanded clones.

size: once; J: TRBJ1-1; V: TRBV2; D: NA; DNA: TGTGCCAGCAGTGAAGAGGGGATGGGCACTGAAGCTTTCTTT; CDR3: CASSEEGMGTEAFF
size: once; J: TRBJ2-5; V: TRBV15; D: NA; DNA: TGTGCCACCAGCCTGACAGGATCCCCAGAGACCCAGTACTTC; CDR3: CATSLTGSPETQYF
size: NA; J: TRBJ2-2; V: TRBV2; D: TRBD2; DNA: TGTGCCAGCATGATAGGACTAGCGGCGAACACCGGGGAGCTGTTTTTT; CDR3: CASMIGLAANTGELFF
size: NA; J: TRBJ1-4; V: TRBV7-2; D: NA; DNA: TGTGCCAGCAGCTTTGACAGTTTAAATGAAAAACTGTTTTTT; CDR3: CASSFDSLNEKLFF
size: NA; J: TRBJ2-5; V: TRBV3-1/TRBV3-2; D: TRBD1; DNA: TGTGCCAGCCAATCCGACAGGGGGCGCCTATTCCAAGAGACCCAGTACTTC; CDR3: CASQSDRGRLFQETQYF
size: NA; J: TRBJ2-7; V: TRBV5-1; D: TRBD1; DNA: TGCGCCAGCAGCTTTTCGGGACAGGGGACCTACGAGCAGTACTTC; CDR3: CASSFSGQGTYEQYF
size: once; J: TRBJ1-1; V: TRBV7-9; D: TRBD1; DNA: TGTGCCAGCAGCTCCCAGGGGGCGGTCACTGAAGCTTTCTTT; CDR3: CASSSQGAVTEAFF
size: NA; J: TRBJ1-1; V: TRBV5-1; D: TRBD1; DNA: TGCGCCAGCAGCTTGGGACAGGGGGTAGGTAACACTGAAGCTTTCTTT; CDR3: CASSLGQGVGNTEAFF
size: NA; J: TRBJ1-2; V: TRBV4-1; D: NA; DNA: TGCGCCAGCAGCCATTCCGGGATCGGCCCCCGACGCTATGGCTACACCTTC; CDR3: CASSHSGIGPRRYGYTF
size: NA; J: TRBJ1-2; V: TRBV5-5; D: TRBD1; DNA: TGTGCCAGCAGCTTAGGACAGGGAGATGGCTACACCTTC; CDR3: CASSLGQGDGYTF
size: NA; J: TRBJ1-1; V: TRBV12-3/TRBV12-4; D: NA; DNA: TGTGCCAGCAGTCCTCGACAGAACACTGAAGCTTTCTTT; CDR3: CASSPRQNTEAFF
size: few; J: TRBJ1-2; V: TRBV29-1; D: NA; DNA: TGCAGCGCCCTAGGGGGGGAGAACTATGGCTACACCTTC; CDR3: CSALGGENYGYTF
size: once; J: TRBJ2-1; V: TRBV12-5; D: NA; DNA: TGTGCTAGTGGTTTTGACGGGACAACCTACAATGAGCAGTTCTTC; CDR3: CASGFDGTTYNEQFF
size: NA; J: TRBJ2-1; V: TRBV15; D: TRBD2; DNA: TGTGCCACCAGCAGAGATTCCCGACGACTAGCGGGGAACACTTTGAATGAGCAGTTCTTC; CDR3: CATSRDSRRLAGNTLNEQFF
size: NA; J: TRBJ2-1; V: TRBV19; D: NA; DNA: TGTGCCAGTACCGAGAACAATGAGCAGTTCTTC; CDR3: CASTENNEQFF
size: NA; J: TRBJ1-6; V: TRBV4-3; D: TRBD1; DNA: TGCGCCAGCAGCCAAGATTTCCGGACAGGCTATAATTCACCCCTCCACTTT; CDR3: CASSQDFRTGYNSPLHF
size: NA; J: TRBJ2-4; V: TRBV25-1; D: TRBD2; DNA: TGTGCCAGCAGTGAGGTCGGGGGGTCGGTGGGCAAAAACATTCAGTACTTC; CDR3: CASSEVGGSVGKNIQYF
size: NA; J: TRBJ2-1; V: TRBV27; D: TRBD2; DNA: TGTGCCAGCACCGTGACTAGCGGGGGGGCCCCGTACAATGAGCAGTTCTTC; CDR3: CASTVTSGGAPYNEQFF
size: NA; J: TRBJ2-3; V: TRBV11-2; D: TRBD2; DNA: TGTGCCAGCAGCCCAAACATCGTGGGGGGGGGAGATACGCAGTATTTT; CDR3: CASSPNIVGGGDTQYF
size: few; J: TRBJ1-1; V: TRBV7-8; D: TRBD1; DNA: TGTGCCAGCAGCCCCCGGACAGGGCAGAACACTGAAGCTTTCTTT; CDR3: CASSPRTGQNTEAFF
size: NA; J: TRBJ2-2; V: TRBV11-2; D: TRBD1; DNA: TGTGCCAGCAGCCTGTGGACAGGGGGAACGAACACCGGGGAGCTGTTTTTT; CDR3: CASSLWTGGTNTGELFF
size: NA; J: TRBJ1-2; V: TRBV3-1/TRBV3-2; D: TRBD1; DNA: TGTGCCAGCAGCCAGGGGGACAGGGGAACTAACTATGGCTACACCTTC; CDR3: CASSQGDRGTNYGYTF
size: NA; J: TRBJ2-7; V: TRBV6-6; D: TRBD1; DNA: TGTGCCAGCAGGTCACAGGGGTTCGGCTCCTACGAGCAGTACTTC; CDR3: CASRSQGFGSYEQYF
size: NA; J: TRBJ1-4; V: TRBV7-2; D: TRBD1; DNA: TGTGCCAGCAGCTTAGCGGACAGGGGGCGGTTCCCCAAAGATGATGAAAAACTGTTTTTT; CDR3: CASSLADRGRFPKDDEKLFF
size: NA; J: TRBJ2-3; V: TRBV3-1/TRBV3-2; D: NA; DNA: TGTGCCAGCAGCCAAGGCAGGACTACAGATACGCAGTATTTT; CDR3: CASSQGRTTDTQYF
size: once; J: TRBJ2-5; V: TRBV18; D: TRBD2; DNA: TGTGCCAGCTCACCTCTAGCGGGGGACCAAGAGACCCAGTACTTC; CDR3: CASSPLAGDQETQYF
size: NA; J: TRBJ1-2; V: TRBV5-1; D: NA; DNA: TGCGCCAGCAGCCTAACCGGCTCATCGTTACAGACTAACTATGGCTACACCTTC; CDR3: CASSLTGSSLQTNYGYTF
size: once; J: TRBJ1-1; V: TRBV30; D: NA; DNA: TGTGCCTGCAACCCGGTCGTGAACACTGAAGCTTTCTTT; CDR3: CACNPVVNTEAFF
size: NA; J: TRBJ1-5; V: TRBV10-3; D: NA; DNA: TGTGCCATCAGTGCTGAACCTCAAGCCAATCAGCCCCAGCATTTT; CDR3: CAISAEPQANQPQHF
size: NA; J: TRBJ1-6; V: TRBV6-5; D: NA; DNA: TGTGCCAGCAGCCAGTCGGGGAGGGGGATTTCACCCCTCCACTTT; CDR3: CASSQSGRGISPLHF
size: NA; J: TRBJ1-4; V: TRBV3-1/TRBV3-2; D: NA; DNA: TGTGCCAGCAGCCATCTCTCGGATGAAAAACTGTTTTTT; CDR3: CASSHLSDEKLFF
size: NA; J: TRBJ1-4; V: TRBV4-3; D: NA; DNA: TGCGCCAGCAGCCAAGTACAAAGGGAGGATGAAAAACTGTTTTTT; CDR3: CASSQVQREDEKLFF
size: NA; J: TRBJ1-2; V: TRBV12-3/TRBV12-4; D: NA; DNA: TGTGCCAGCAGCGCGATACAGGGTCTTGGCTACACCTTC; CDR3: CASSAIQGLGYTF
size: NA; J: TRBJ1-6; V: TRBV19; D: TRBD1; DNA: TGTGCCAGTTCTAGGGGACAGTATAATTCACCCCTCCACTTT; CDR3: CASSRGQYNSPLHF
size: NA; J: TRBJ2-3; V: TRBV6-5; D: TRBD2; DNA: TGTGCCAGCAGTTATGGAGCGGGGGGCCGCACAGATACGCAGTATTTT; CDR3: CASSYGAGGRTDTQYF
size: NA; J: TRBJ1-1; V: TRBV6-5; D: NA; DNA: TGTGCCAGCAGCTCCCCCGGGGGAACAGAAGCTTTCTTT; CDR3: CASSSPGGTEAFF
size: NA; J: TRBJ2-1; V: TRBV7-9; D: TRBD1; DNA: TGTGCCAGCAGCGATGTCCGGGACAGTTACAGTAAATGGTTCTTC; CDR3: CASSDVRDSYSKWFF
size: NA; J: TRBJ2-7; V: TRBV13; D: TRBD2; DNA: TGTGCCAGCAGCCCATCGGGACTACGAATCTACGAGCAGTACTTC; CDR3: CASSPSGLRIYEQYF
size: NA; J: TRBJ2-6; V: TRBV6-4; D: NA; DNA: TGTGCCAGCAGTGACTCGACAGGGGCCAACGTCCTGACTTTC; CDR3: CASSDSTGANVLTF
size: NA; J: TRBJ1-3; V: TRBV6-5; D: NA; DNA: TGTGCCAGCAGGAGGTCGGGGGGAAACACCATATATTTT; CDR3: CASRRSGGNTIYF
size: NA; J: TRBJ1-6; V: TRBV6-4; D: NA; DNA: TGTGCCAGCAGTGTGACAGTTAATTCACCCCTCCACTTT; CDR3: CASSVTVNSPLHF
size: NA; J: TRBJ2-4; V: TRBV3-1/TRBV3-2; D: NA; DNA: TGTGCCAGCAGCGTTCTAGTAGGGGAGGTATGGAAAAACATTCAGTACTTC; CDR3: CASSVLVGEVWKNIQYF
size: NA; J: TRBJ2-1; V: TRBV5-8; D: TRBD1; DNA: TGTGCCAGCAGCTTGGAGGGGACAGGGAGGAATGAGCAGTTCTTC; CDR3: CASSLEGTGRNEQFF
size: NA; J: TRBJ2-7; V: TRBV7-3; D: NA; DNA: TGTGCCAGCAGCTTAAACCCAGGGAAAGCCTACGAGCAGTACTTC; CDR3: CASSLNPGKAYEQYF
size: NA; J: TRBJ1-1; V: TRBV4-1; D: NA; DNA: TGCGCCAGCAGCCAAATATCGACAGGGAACACTGAAGCTTTCTTT; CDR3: CASSQISTGNTEAFF
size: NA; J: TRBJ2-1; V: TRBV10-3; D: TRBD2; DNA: TGTGCCATCAGTGATGTGGCTAGCGGGGGCCTTTACAATGAGCAGTTCTTC; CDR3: CAISDVASGGLYNEQFF
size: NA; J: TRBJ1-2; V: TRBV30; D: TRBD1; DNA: TGTGCCTGGAGTACAGGGGGCGATGACTATGGCTACACCTTC; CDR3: CAWSTGGDDYGYTF
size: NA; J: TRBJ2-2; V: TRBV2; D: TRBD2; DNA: TGTGCCAGCAGAACTAGCGGGGGGACTTACACCGGGGAGCTGTTTTTT; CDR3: CASRTSGGTYTGELFF
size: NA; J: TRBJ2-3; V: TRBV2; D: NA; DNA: TGTGCCAGCAGTGATGTAGGGGCCACAGATACGCAGTATTTT; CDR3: CASSDVGATDTQYF
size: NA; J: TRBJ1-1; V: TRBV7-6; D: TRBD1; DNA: TGTGCCAGCAGCTCCATTCTTGTGACAGGGGACACTGAAGCTTTCTTT; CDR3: CASSSILVTGDTEAFF
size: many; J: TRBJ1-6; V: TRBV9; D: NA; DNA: TGTGCCAGCAGCGTAGTGGCGGACTCTAGATCCCTCCACTTT; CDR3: CASSVVADSRSLHF
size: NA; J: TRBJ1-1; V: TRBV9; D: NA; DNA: TGTGCCAGCAGCGTAGTTAGGAACACTGAAGCTTTCTTT; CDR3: CASSVVRNTEAFF
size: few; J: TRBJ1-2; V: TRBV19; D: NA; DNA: TGTGCCAGCTTGTACAGGTCTCGACCCACCTTGAACTATGGCTACACCTTC; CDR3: CASLYRSRPTLNYGYTF
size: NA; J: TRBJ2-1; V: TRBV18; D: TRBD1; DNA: TGTGCCAGCTCACCATTCTCCGGGACAGTAAATGAGCAGTTCTTC; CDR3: CASSPFSGTVNEQFF
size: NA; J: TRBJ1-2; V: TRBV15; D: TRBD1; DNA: TGTGCCACCAGCAGTACGACAGGGACAAATCTAGAAGGCTACACCTTC; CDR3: CATSSTTGTNLEGYTF